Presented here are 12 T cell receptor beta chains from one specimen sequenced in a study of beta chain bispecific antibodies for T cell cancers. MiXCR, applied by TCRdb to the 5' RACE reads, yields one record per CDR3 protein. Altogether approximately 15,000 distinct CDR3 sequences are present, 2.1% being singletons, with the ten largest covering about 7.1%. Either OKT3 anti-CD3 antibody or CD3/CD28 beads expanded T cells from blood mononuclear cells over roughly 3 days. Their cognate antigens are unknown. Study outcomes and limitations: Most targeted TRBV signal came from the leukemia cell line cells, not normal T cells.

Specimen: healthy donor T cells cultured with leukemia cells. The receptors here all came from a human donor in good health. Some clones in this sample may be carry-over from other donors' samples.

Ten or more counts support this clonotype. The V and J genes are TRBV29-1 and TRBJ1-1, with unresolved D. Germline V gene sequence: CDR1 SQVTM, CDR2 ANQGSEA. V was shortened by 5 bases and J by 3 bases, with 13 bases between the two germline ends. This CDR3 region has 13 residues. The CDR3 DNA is TGCAGCGTTCAGGACCGCAGTTACACTGAAGCTTTCTTT. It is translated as CSVQDRSYTEAFF.

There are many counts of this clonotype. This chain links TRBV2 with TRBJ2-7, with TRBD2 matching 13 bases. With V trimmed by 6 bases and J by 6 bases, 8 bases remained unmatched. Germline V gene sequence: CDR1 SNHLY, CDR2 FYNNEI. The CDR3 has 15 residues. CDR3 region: CASRELAGGATEQYF. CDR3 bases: TGTGCCAGCAGAGAACTAGCGGGGGGGGCCACCGAGCAGTACTTC. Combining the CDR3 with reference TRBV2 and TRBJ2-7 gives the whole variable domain EPEVTQTPSHQVTQMGQEVILRCVPISNHLYFYWYRQILGQKVEFLVSFYNNEISEKSEIFDDQFSVERPDGSNFTLKIRSTKLEDSAMYFCASRELAGGATEQYFGPGTRLTVT.

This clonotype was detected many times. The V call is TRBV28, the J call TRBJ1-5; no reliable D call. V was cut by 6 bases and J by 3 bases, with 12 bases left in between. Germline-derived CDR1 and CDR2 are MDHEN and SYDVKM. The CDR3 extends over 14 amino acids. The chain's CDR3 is CASSPPEDNQPQHF. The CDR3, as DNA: TGTGCCAGCAGCCCCCCAGAAGACAATCAGCCCCAGCATTTT.

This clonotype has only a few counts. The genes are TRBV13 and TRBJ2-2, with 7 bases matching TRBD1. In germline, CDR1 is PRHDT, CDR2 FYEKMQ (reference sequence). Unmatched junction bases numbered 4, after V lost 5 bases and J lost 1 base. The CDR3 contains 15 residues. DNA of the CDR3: TGTGCCAGCAGCGAATGGACAGGGAACACCGGGGAGCTGTTTTTT. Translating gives CASSEWTGNTGELFF.

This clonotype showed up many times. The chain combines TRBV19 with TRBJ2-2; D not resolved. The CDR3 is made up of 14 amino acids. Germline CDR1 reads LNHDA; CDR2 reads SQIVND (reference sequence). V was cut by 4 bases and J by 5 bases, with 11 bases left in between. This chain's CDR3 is CASSTSRSTGELFF. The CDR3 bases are TGTGCCAGTAGTACCAGTCGGAGTACCGGGGAGCTGTTTTTT.

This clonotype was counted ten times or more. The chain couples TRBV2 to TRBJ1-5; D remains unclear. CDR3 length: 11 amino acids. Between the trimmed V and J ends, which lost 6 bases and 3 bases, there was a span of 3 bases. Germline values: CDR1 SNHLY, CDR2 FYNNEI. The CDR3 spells CASRLNQPQHF. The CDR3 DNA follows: TGTGCCAGCAGACTCAATCAGCCCCAGCATTTT.

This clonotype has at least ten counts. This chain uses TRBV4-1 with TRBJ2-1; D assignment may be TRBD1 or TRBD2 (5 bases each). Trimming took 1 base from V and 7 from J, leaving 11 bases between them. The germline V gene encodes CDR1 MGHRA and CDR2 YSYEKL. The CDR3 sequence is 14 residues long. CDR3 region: CASSQVRGTNEQFF. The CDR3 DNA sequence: TGCGCCAGCAGCCAAGTGAGGGGTACAAATGAGCAGTTCTTC.

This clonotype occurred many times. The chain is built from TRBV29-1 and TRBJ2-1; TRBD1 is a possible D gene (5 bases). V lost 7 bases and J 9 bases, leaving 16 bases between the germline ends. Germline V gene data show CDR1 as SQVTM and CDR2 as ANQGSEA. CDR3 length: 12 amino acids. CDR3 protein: CSGPDSSGEQFF. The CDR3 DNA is TGCAGCGGTCCCGACAGTTCGGGTGAGCAGTTCTTC.

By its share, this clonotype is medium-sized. The CDR3 loop reads CASISPGEEQFF. The CDR3, as DNA: TGCGCCAGCATTTCACCGGGAGAAGAGCAGTTCTTC. This chain uses TRBV5-1 with TRBJ2-1; the D gene is possibly TRBD2 (6 bases). Germline CDR1 reads SGHRS; CDR2 reads YFSETQ. V was clipped by 6 bases and J by 10 bases, with 14 bases between them. CDR3 length: 12 residues.

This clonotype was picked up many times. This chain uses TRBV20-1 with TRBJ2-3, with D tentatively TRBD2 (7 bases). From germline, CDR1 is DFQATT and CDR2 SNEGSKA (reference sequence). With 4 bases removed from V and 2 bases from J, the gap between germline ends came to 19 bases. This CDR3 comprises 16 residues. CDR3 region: CSATPGRGAYTDTQYF. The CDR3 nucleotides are TGCAGTGCTACCCCAGGGAGGGGGGCGTACACAGATACGCAGTATTTT.

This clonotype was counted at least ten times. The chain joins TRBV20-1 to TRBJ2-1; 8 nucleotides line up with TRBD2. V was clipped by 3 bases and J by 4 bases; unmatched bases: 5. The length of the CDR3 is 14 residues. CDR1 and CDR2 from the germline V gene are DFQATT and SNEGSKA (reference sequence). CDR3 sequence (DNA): TGCAGTGCTAGTGGCGGGGGGACTTACAATGAGCAGTTCTTC. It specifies CSASGGGTYNEQFF.

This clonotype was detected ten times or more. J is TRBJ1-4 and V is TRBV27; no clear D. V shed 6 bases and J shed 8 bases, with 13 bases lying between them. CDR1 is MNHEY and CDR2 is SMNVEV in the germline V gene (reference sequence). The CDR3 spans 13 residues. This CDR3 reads CASRKNMGEKLFF. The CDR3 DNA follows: TGTGCCAGCAGAAAAAACATGGGGGAAAAACTGTTTTTT.